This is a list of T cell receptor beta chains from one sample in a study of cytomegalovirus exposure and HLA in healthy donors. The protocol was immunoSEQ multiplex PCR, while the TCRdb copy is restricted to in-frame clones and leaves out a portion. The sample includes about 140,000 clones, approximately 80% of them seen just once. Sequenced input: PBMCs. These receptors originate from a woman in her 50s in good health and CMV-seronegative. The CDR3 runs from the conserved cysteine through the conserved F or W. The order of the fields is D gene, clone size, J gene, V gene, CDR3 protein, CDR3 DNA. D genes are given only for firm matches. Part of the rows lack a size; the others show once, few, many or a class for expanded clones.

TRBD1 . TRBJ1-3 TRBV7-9 CASSLARTGSGNTIYF TGTGCCAGCAGCTTAGCGCGGACAGGCTCTGGAAACACCATATATTTT
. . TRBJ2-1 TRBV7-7 CASSFSPGNNEQFF TGTGCTAGCAGCTTCAGTCCAGGCAACAATGAGCAGTTCTTC
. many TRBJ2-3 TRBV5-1 CASSLDPGADTQYF TGCGCCAGCAGCTTGGATCCGGGGGCAGATACGCAGTATTTT
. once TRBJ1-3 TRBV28 CASSLEALYGNTIYF TGTGCCAGCAGTTTAGAAGCCTTATATGGAAACACCATATATTTT
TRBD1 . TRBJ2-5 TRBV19 CASSTTGGSETQYF TGTGCCAGTAGTACTACAGGGGGTTCCGAGACCCAGTACTTC
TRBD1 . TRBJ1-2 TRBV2 CASSDNYEGQGVDGYTF TGTGCCAGCAGTGATAACTACGAGGGACAGGGGGTCGATGGCTACACCTTC
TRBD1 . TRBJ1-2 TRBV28 CASSLGQGASGYTF TGTGCCAGCAGCCTTGGTCAGGGGGCCAGTGGCTACACCTTC
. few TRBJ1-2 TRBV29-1 CSVPSGTNYGYTF TGCAGCGTTCCTAGTGGTACTAACTATGGCTACACCTTC
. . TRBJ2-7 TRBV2 CASKTELDSYEQYF TGTGCCAGCAAAACGGAGTTGGACAGCTACGAGCAGTACTTC
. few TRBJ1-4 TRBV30 CAWRSPGEKLFF TGTGCCTGGAGGAGCCCGGGGGAAAAACTGTTTTTT
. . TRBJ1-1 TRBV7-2 CASSSRGEDGNTEAFF TGTGCCAGCAGCTCCCGGGGGGAAGACGGTAACACTGAAGCTTTCTTT
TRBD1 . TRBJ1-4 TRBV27 CASSPTGTGSNEKLFF TGTGCCAGCAGTCCTACCGGGACAGGTTCTAATGAAAAACTGTTTTTT
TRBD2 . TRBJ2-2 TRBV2 CASSDLAGANTGELFF TGTGCCAGCAGTGACCTAGCGGGGGCGAACACCGGGGAGCTGTTTTTT
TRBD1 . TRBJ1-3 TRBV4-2 CASSRLTGSSGNTIYF TGTGCCAGCAGCCGGTTGACAGGGAGCTCTGGAAACACCATATATTTT